Sequencing of this TCR beta chain was carried out in a study of Ad26.COV2.S vaccination and SARS-CoV-2 variants. Overall study findings and caveats: The study found similar non-spike TCR breadth in vaccine and placebo recipients.

Assay used: immunoSEQ multiplex PCR; TCRdb lists only in-frame clones, some missing. The repertoire consists of around 450,000 clones, with roughly 90% occurring once and the leading ten covering 3.6%. With respect to this clone: Its cognate antigen is unknown.

Described treatment: about 20 received Ad26.COV2.S at low or high dose, single or two shots; several received placebo; per-sample allocation not given. Day 63 after the first injection of vaccine or placebo was the sampling time. The sequence came from a person aged 18 to 59 who received the Ad26.COV2.S COVID-19 vaccine or a placebo. The sample here was peripheral blood, taken in a trial of Ad26.COV2.S vaccine versus placebo.

CDR3 nucleotides: TGCGCCAGCAGCCAAACGGGATCCGGCGAAGCTTTCTTT. This gives the protein CASSQTGSGEAFF. V usage is TRBV4-1 and J usage is TRBJ1-1; no firm D call. CDR3 length: 13 residues. The germline V gene encodes CDR1 MGHRA and CDR2 YSYEKL. Deletions cut 2 bases from V and 8 bases from J, with 12 bases between.